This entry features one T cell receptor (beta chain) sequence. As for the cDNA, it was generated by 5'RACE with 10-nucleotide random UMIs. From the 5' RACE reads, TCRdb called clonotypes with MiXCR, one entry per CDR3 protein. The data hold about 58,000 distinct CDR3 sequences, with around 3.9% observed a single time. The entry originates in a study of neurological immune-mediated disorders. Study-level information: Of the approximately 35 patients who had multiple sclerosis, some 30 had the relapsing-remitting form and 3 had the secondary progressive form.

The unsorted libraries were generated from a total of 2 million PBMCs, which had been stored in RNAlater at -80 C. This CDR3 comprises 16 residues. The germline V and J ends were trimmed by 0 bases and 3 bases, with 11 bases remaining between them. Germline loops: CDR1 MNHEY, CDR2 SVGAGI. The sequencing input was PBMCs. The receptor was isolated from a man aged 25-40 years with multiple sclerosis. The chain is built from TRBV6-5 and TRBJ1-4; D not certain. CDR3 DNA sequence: TGTGCCAGCAGTTACTCGACCGGGGTACCTAATGAAAAACTGTTTTTT. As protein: CASSYSTGVPNEKLFF.